The entry that follows covers one T cell receptor (beta chain) sequence. Antigen specificity is unknown. The data derive from a study of cytomegalovirus exposure and HLA in healthy donors. Study-wide points: Earlier analysis yielded a pattern in which most TCR beta V segments were productive about 87% or about 30% of the time.

The study ran its PCR with 60 Vbeta and 13 Jbeta primers. TCRdb's table, derived via immunoSEQ multiplex PCR, lists solely in-frame clones and lacks some. Among about 170,000 clones, approximately 81% were seen once, and the ten largest hold over 2.5%. The CDR3 has 13 amino acids. Trimming cost V 3 bases and J 8 bases, with 13 bases left between them. Per germline, CDR1 MGHRA and CDR2 YSYEKL. Source material: PBMCs. The chain employs TRBV4-1 and TRBJ1-2; D remains ambiguous. This receptor was identified in a man under 40 in good health and CMV-seropositive. The CDR3 bases are TGCGCCAGCAGCCACATGGAACGCGGGGGCTACACCTTC. Protein product: CASSHMERGGYTF.